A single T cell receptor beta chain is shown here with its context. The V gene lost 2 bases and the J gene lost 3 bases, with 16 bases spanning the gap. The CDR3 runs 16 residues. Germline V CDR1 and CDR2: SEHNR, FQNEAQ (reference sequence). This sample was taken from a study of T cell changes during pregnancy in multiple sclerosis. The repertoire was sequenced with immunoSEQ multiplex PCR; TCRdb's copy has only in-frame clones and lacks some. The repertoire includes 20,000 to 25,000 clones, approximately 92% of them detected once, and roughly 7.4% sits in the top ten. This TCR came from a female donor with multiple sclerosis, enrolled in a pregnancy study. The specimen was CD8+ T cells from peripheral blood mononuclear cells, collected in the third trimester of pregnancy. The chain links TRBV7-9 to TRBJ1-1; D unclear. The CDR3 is CASSLLSRGGDTEAFF. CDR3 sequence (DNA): TGTGCCAGCAGCTTATTATCACGGGGAGGAGACACTGAAGCTTTCTTT.